The 12 T cell receptor beta chains below come from one sample, sequenced in a study of regulatory T cells in long-lasting Graves disease (dated by TCRdb to 2020 to 2022). According to the study, the label for this sample's time point signals: newly diagnosed GD, antithyroid drugs for less than 3 months. RNA was extracted from PBMCs in TRIzol for both TCR sequencing and RNA sequencing. Libraries came from multiplex PCR. The reads were generated on an Illumina HiSeq 4000. TCR beta libraries were built with iRepertoire HTBI primers and Arm-PCR amplification of CDR3 regions. TCRdb took the public reads, trimmed them with fastp at Q25, ran MiXCR for clone calling and kept in-frame beta chains. Each record represents a unique CDR3 protein, reported with the most common genes and DNA among its rows. The sample profile shows 550,000 to 700,000 distinct CDR3 sequences; 15% to 20% of them were found once. The ten largest clones take up about 12% of the sample.

The same sample was also used in a study of T cells in Graves' hyperthyroidism and ophthalmopathy.

Specimen: peripheral blood mononuclear cells (PBMCs), collected at new diagnosis, from a patient treated with antithyroid drugs. The receptors were gathered from a man between 18 and 29 years old with Graves disease. Donor details come from another sample of the same person, matched by shared clones.

Many counts were recorded for this clonotype. This chain links TRBV6-1 with TRBJ2-5, with D perhaps assigned TRBD1 or TRBD2 (5 bases each). The CDR3 covers 12 residues. The germline V gene encodes CDR1 MNHNS and CDR2 SASEGT. V shed 10 bases and J shed 4 bases, with 13 bases lying between them. The CDR3 DNA follows: TGTGCCACCCGGGACCATCGAGAGACCCAGTACTTC. Translated, it gives CATRDHRETQYF.

The chain employs TRBV20-1 and TRBJ2-1, with D perhaps matching TRBD1 or TRBD2 (9 bases each). V lost 4 bases and J 8 bases, leaving 27 bases between the germline ends. This CDR3 has 17 residues. The germline V gene has CDR1 DFQATT and CDR2 SNEGSKA (reference sequence). CDR3 nucleotides: TGCAGTGCTATTCAGAGCGGGGGGACAGGGATATCGGATGAGCAGTTCTTC. Encoded protein: CSAIQSGGTGISDEQFF.

This clonotype has ten or more counts. DNA of the CDR3: TGTGCTCCTGAGCGGCTCGCTAGCCACGAGCAGTACTTC. Protein: CAPERLASHEQYF. V and J are TRBV12-3 or TRBV12-4 and TRBJ2-7; D perhaps matches TRBD2 (5 bases). This CDR3 is 13 amino acids long.

A remark on this clonotype: A much larger clone differs from this one at a single base, so this may be a read error. J is TRBJ2-2 and V is TRBV6-1; the match to TRBD1 covers 7 bases. The CDR3 contains 14 residues. The junction had 11 bases not matched to a gene; V was cut back by 6 bases and J by 10 bases. Germline CDR1 reads MNHNS; CDR2 reads SASEGT. CDR3 sequence (DNA): TGTGCCAGCAGGCCCATGGACAGGAGCTTGGAGCTGTTTTTT. Translated: CASRPMDRSLELFF.

In its sample, this clonotype was seen many times. V gene TRBV30 combines with J gene TRBJ2-2, with unresolved D. Trimming pared 3 bases from V and 4 bases from J, leaving 9 bases between. Germline V gene data show CDR1 as GTSNPN and CDR2 as SVGIG (reference sequence). The CDR3 is 13 residues long. Here the CDR3 reads CAWRDWLTGELFF. Here the CDR3 DNA reads TGTGCCTGGAGAGACTGGCTCACCGGGGAGCTGTTTTTT.

This clonotype was seen only a few times. This rearrangement joins TRBV20-1 to TRBJ1-6; the D is unclear. The CDR3 totals 15 residues. CDR1 DFQATT and CDR2 SNEGSKA come from the germline V gene (reference sequence). V dropped 1 base and J dropped 5 bases, with 12 bases sitting between them. In DNA, the CDR3 is TGCAGTGCTAGAGGGGAACAGCTTAATAATTCACCCCTCCACTTT. This sequence encodes CSARGEQLNNSPLHF.

The chain recombines TRBV20-1 with TRBJ2-1, with TRBD1 matching 8 bases. The end of the DNA aligns better with TRBJ2-5, so the J call may be wrong. CDR1 is DFQATT, CDR2 SNEGSKA, per germline (reference sequence). There are 14 residues in the CDR3. The CDR3 bases are TGCAGTGCTGGACCTTCAGACAGGGGAAAGACCCAGTACTTC. The encoded protein is CSAGPSDRGKTQYF.

This clonotype appeared many times. The junction differs from germline at one of its ends, possibly a read error. The J gene is TRBJ2-1, the V gene TRBV5-1, with 7 bases that match TRBD1. Germline V lookup: CDR1 SGHRS, CDR2 YFSETQ. The CDR3 totals 13 residues. The DNA for the CDR3 is TGTGCCAGCAGTCCGGACAGGTACAATGAGCAGTTCTTC. Translated, it gives CASSPDRYNEQFF. The full variable domain, rest sourced from reference TRBV5-1 and TRBJ2-1, is KAGVTQTPRYLIKTRGQQVTLSCSPISGHRSVSWYQQTPGQGLQFLFEYFSETQRNKGNFPGRFSGRQFSNSRSEMNVSTLELGDSALYLCASSPDRYNEQFFGPGTRLTVL.

This clonotype has at least ten counts. The chain links TRBV5-1 to TRBJ2-1; the D gene could be TRBD1 or TRBD2 (5 bases each). V dropped 6 bases and J dropped 0 bases, with 13 bases sitting between them. CDR3 length: 15 amino acids. Germline V gene data show CDR1 as SGHRS and CDR2 as YFSETQ. This CDR3 is CASTPDGGSYNEQFF. CDR3 DNA sequence: TGCGCCAGCACCCCGGATGGGGGCTCCTACAATGAGCAGTTCTTC.

This clonotype was observed at least ten times. The V call is TRBV11-3, the J call TRBJ2-1, with D unclear. The germline CDR1 and CDR2 sequences are SGHNT and YENEEA. CDR3 length: 14 amino acids. Trimming pared 0 bases from V and 7 bases from J, leaving 10 bases between. CDR3 coding DNA: TGTGCCAGCAGCTTAGATACGGCGCGGAATGAGCAGTTCTTC. Protein product: CASSLDTARNEQFF.

This clonotype was observed a few times. The chain joins TRBV20-1 to TRBJ2-7; the match to TRBD1 covers 10 bases. The V and J ends lost 5 bases and 6 bases, in that order; junction bases with no gene match: 7. The CDR3 loop spans 13 amino acids. Germline assignment: CDR1 DFQATT and CDR2 SNEGSKA (reference sequence). CDR3: CSADRGRLREQYF. In nucleotides, the CDR3 is TGCAGTGCTGACAGGGGGCGGCTTCGCGAGCAGTACTTC.

This clonotype has a count of ten or more. This sequence joins TRBV27 and TRBJ1-1; maybe TRBD1 (5 bases). Looked up from germline, CDR1 is MNHEY and CDR2 is SMNVEV (reference sequence). With 1 base removed from V and 1 base from J, the gap between germline ends came to 10 bases. The CDR3 runs to 15 residues. Here the CDR3 reads CASSLLEGPNTEAFF. In nucleotides, the CDR3 is TGTGCCAGCAGTTTATTGGAGGGGCCGAACACTGAAGCTTTCTTT.